Each of the 27 T cell receptor beta chains below was sequenced from the same sample in a study of T cells in Graves' hyperthyroidism and ophthalmopathy. RNA transcripts gave rise to amplified TCR beta CDR3 regions. Using the HTBI primer set, a first-round RT-PCR was run on the TCR CDR3. One entry per CDR3 protein results from TCRdb running MiXCR on the multiplex PCR reads. The sample includes about 380,000 distinct CDR3 sequences, approximately 13% of them seen just once. The sequenced sample was blood. The receptors shown here come from a man aged 25 to 45 with Graves' hyperthyroidism that later progressed to Graves' ophthalmopathy.

This clonotype was detected once. With a much larger clone just one base away, this may be a read error. This chain joins TRBV6-2 or TRBV6-3 and TRBJ1-2, with D hard to call. Germline V gene sequence: CDR1 MNHEY, CDR2 SVGEGT. The CDR3 has 16 residues. V lost 5 bases to trimming and J lost 4 bases, with 20 bases between them. CDR3 region: CASSASGREASYGYTF. The CDR3 bases are TGTGCCAGCAGTGCCAGCGGACGGGAAGCTAGCTATGGCTACACCTTC.

The chain couples TRBV13 to TRBJ1-4, with 8 bases identical to TRBD1. J lost 7 bases, V lost 7 bases, and 2 bases had no gene match. There are 12 residues in the CDR3. Germline CDR1 is PRHDT and CDR2 is FYEKMQ (reference sequence). The CDR3 DNA sequence: TGTGCCAGCAACAGGGGGGGTGAAAAACTGTTTTTT. Translated, it gives CASNRGGEKLFF.

This clonotype occurred many times. V and J are TRBV15 and TRBJ1-2, with D unclear. Germline assignment: CDR1 LNHNV and CDR2 YYDKDF (reference sequence). Trimming stripped 1 base from V and 8 bases from J, with 8 bases between. The length of the CDR3 is 12 residues. The CDR3 sequence is CATSRGFQGYTF. DNA for the CDR3: TGTGCCACCAGCAGAGGGTTCCAAGGCTACACCTTC.

This clonotype was recorded at least ten times. The chain employs TRBV12-3 or TRBV12-4 and TRBJ2-7; D is unclear. The V gene lost 4 bases and the J gene lost 7 bases, with 5 bases spanning the gap. CDR3 length: 10 residues. The CDR3 sequence is CASSSEEQYF. The CDR3 region has the DNA TGTGCCAGCAGTTCAGAGGAGCAGTACTTC.

Worth noting for this clonotype: This clone may be a read error of a much larger clone one base away. V and J are TRBV5-1 and TRBJ1-1; D is uncertain. The germline V gene has CDR1 SGHRS and CDR2 YFSETQ. Trimming took off 0 bases at V and 8 bases at J, with 14 bases between the two ends. CDR3 length: 14 amino acids. The CDR3 DNA reads as TGCGCCAGCAGCTTGGCCGCTAGGCATAACGAAGCTTTCTTT. This encodes CASSLAARHNEAFF.

J is TRBJ2-5 and V is TRBV30; 11 bases line up with TRBD2. The CDR3 totals 15 residues. Trimming cost V 4 bases and J 5 bases; bases outside gene matches: 9. CDR1 is GTSNPN and CDR2 is SVGIG in the germline V gene (reference sequence). CDR3 bases: TGTGCCTGGAAGGCTAGCGGGGGGATCCTGGAGACCCAGTACTTC. This translates into CAWKASGGILETQYF.

In this sample, this clonotype turned up many times. The rearrangement uses TRBV30 and TRBJ2-5; D perhaps matches TRBD2 (6 bases). CDR1 GTSNPN and CDR2 SVGIG come from the germline V gene (reference sequence). The CDR3 sequence is 15 residues long. Trimming took off 3 bases at V and 4 bases at J, with 18 bases between the two ends. For the CDR3, the DNA is TGTGCCTGGAGAGCTGATGCGGGGTTCGTAGAGACCCAGTACTTC. This encodes CAWRADAGFVETQYF. The full variable domain, completed using reference TRBV30 and TRBJ2-5, is SQTIHQWPATLVQPVGSPLSLECTVEGTSNPNLYWYRQAAGRGLQLLFYSVGIGQISSEVPQNLSASRPQDRQFILSSKKLLLSDSGFYLCAWRADAGFVETQYFGPGTRLLVL.

This clonotype was picked up a small number of times. This chain connects TRBV15 to TRBJ2-5, with 10 bases aligning to TRBD2. Trimming at V came to 2 bases and at J to 4 bases, leaving 7 bases not matched to a gene. Germline values: CDR1 LNHNV, CDR2 YYDKDF (reference sequence). CDR3 length: 16 residues. CDR3 in DNA: TGTGCCACCAGCAGAAGACCGGGACTAGCGCCAGAGACCCAGTACTTC. Residues: CATSRRPGLAPETQYF.

Of note for this clonotype: This sequence may be a read error, since a much larger clone differs from it by one base. The rearrangement joins TRBV7-8 to TRBJ1-2, with TRBD1 as a possible D gene (6 bases). CDR1 is SGHVS and CDR2 is FQNEAQ in the germline V gene. The CDR3 length is 14 residues. The chain's CDR3 is CVSSLGGGIYGYTF. The CDR3 DNA reads TGTGTCAGCAGCTTAGGAGGGGGAATCTATGGCTACACCTTC.

This clonotype was seen only a few times. V usage is TRBV30 and J usage is TRBJ1-5; D not resolved. The CDR3 extends over 12 amino acids. Trimming took 2 bases from V and 2 from J, leaving 4 bases between them. From germline, CDR1 is GTSNPN and CDR2 SVGIG (reference sequence). The CDR3 is CAWSQGNQPQHF. CDR3 DNA: TGTGCCTGGAGTCAGGGCAATCAGCCCCAGCATTTT.

This clonotype was observed a handful of times. J is TRBJ2-2 and V is TRBV5-1, with TRBD1 matching over 7 bases. The CDR3 loop spans 15 amino acids. The V segment lost 4 bases and the J segment 6 bases; nucleotides outside the gene matches: 9. The germline V gene has CDR1 SGHRS and CDR2 YFSETQ. CDR3 bases: TGCGCCAGCAGCCAGGGACAGCCGTTCGCCGGGGAGCTGTTTTTT. Amino acids: CASSQGQPFAGELFF. The variable domain in full, completed from reference TRBV5-1 and TRBJ2-2, reads KAGVTQTPRYLIKTRGQQVTLSCSPISGHRSVSWYQQTPGQGLQFLFEYFSETQRNKGNFPGRFSGRQFSNSRSEMNVSTLELGDSALYLCASSQGQPFAGELFFGEGSRLTVL.

This clonotype was observed a few times. The rearrangement links TRBV18 to TRBJ2-4; 10 bases match TRBD2. Germline V gene sequence: CDR1 KGHSH, CDR2 LQKENI. The V gene end was trimmed by 6 bases and the J gene end by 3 bases; junction bases not matched to a gene: 14. This CDR3 is 18 amino acids long. CDR3 residues: CASSLRPSGGEVKNIQYF. The CDR3 DNA sequence: TGTGCCAGCTCGCTGCGGCCTAGCGGGGGTGAGGTCAAAAACATTCAGTACTTC.

This clonotype came up a few times. The V and J genes are TRBV6-1 and TRBJ1-4, with D perhaps TRBD1 (5 bases). The CDR3 covers 12 residues. CDR1 is MNHNS, CDR2 SASEGT, per germline. V lost 8 bases to trimming and J lost 4 bases, with 8 bases between them. The CDR3 sequence: CASAGDNEKLFF. The CDR3 region has the DNA TGTGCCAGCGCGGGGGATAATGAAAAACTGTTTTTT.

The V call is TRBV20-1, the J call TRBJ1-2; D is possibly TRBD1 (6 bases). Germline CDR1 is DFQATT and CDR2 is SNEGSKA (reference sequence). Trimming pared 3 bases from V and 0 bases from J, leaving 17 bases between. The CDR3 extends over 16 amino acids. The CDR3 loop is CSARGAGGRANYGYTF. Written as DNA, the CDR3 is TGCAGTGCTAGGGGGGCGGGAGGGAGAGCTAACTATGGCTACACCTTC.

The chain joins TRBV6-5 to TRBJ2-6, with a possible D match to TRBD2 (5 bases). The V and J ends lost 4 bases and 2 bases respectively, with 6 bases between them. Germline assignment: CDR1 MNHEY and CDR2 SVGAGI. This CDR3 contains 14 residues. The DNA for the CDR3 is TGTGCCAGCAGTTGGCGGGCTGGGGCCAACGTCCTGACTTTC. It codes for CASSWRAGANVLTF.

This clonotype has more than one count but fewer than ten. The CDR3 nucleotides are TGTGCCAGCAGCCGGTGGGCGGGGGGGCTGCAAGAGACCCAGTACTTC. Translated: CASSRWAGGLQETQYF. V is TRBV5-8 and J is TRBJ2-5, with TRBD2 matching 9 bases. The CDR3 loop spans 16 amino acids. The V gene end was trimmed by 4 bases and the J gene end by 2 bases; junction bases not matched to a gene: 9. Germline V gene lookup returns CDR1 SGHTS and CDR2 YDEGEE. Full variable domain (outside the CDR3, taken from reference TRBV5-8 and TRBJ2-5): EAGVTQSPTHLIKTRGQQATLRCSPISGHTSVYWYQQALGLGLQFLLWYDEGEERNRGNFPPRFSGRQFPNYSSELNVNALELEDSALYLCASSRWAGGLQETQYFGPGTRLLVL.

The V call is TRBV10-3, the J call TRBJ2-7, with no clear D. CDR1 and CDR2 (germline): ENHRY, SYGVKD. The CDR3 extends over 12 amino acids. V lost 5 bases and J 2 bases, leaving 7 bases between the germline ends. CDR3 nucleotides: TGTGCCATCAGTCTCTCAGCCTACGAGCAGTACTTC. It yields the protein CAISLSAYEQYF.

Notes on this clonotype: The CDR3 end shows no conserved phenylalanine or tryptophan, and so a read error is likely. The chain combines TRBV12-3 or TRBV12-4 with TRBJ2-1; D not resolved. The CDR3 runs 15 residues. V lost 6 bases, J lost 1 base, and 13 bases lay in between. The CDR3 loop is CASSQDSRSYNEQFL. CDR3 bases: TGTGCCAGCAGCCAAGATAGCAGGTCCTACAATGAGCAGTTCCTC.

This clonotype was seen repeatedly, ten times or more. The chain joins TRBV11-2 to TRBJ2-1; 9 bases fit TRBD1. The germline gives CDR1 SGHAT, CDR2 FQNNGV. This CDR3 spans 18 amino acids. V lost 4 bases and J lost 4; bases outside the gene matches: 14. The CDR3 is CASSSPAGQGPLYNEQFF. The CDR3 nucleotides are TGTGCCAGCAGCTCCCCGGCGGGACAGGGCCCTCTTTACAATGAGCAGTTCTTC.

Ten or more counts support this clonotype. The chain combines TRBV18 with TRBJ1-4; 9 positions agree with TRBD1. V shed 4 bases and J 5 bases; nucleotides not matched to a gene: 5. The CDR3 is 15 amino acids. Per the germline V gene, CDR1 is KGHSH and CDR2 is LQKENI. This chain's CDR3 is CASSLHRGRNEKLFF. For the CDR3, the DNA is TGTGCCAGCTCACTCCACAGGGGGCGGAATGAAAAACTGTTTTTT.

This clonotype has a count of ten or more. V and J are TRBV9 and TRBJ1-1, with D hard to call. In germline, CDR1 is SGDLS, CDR2 YYNGEE. The CDR3 length is 13 residues. V was shortened by 0 bases and J by 6 bases, with 9 bases between the two germline ends. CDR3 DNA: TGTGCCAGCAGCGTAGGAGGAAGTTCTGAAGCTTTCTTT. This codes for CASSVGGSSEAFF.

Regarding this clonotype: A much larger clone differs by one base, so this may be a read error. V gene TRBV28 combines with J gene TRBJ1-6, with 8 bases identical to TRBD1. From germline, CDR1 is MDHEN and CDR2 SYDVKM. This CDR3 has 14 residues. Germline trimming cut 7 bases from V and 11 bases from J; bases unmatched to any gene: 10. CDR3 DNA: TGTGCCAGCACCCTCAGGGGGCAGAAAGCACCCCTCCACTTT. Translated: CASTLRGQKAPLHF.

V is TRBV30 and J is TRBJ2-1, with D possibly being TRBD2 (6 bases). Germline CDR1 and CDR2: GTSNPN and SVGIG (reference sequence). V gave up 3 bases and J gave up 8 bases, with 20 bases separating them. The CDR3 runs 15 residues. CDR3 DNA sequence: TGTGCCTGGAGCCCCCGCGGGGACCGAGGGCATGAGCAGTTCTTC. It codes for CAWSPRGDRGHEQFF.

The genes are TRBV5-8 and TRBJ1-1, with 8 bases that match TRBD1. From germline, CDR1 is SGHTS and CDR2 YDEGEE. Trimming cost V 4 bases and J 4 bases; bases outside gene matches: 6. The CDR3 runs 14 residues. The CDR3: CASSIGQGLTEAFF. The CDR3 DNA is TGTGCCAGCAGCATCGGACAGGGCCTCACTGAAGCTTTCTTT.

This clonotype came up many times. This chain joins TRBV29-1 and TRBJ1-3, with TRBD1 matching over 9 bases. Germline trimming cut 0 bases from V and 2 bases from J; bases unmatched to any gene: 2. Germline loops: CDR1 SQVTM, CDR2 ANQGSEA. CDR3 length: 15 amino acids. CDR3 loop: CSVEERDRAGNTIYF. CDR3 in DNA: TGCAGCGTTGAAGAACGGGACAGGGCTGGAAACACCATATATTTT.

This clonotype was seen repeatedly, ten times or more. V gene TRBV30 combines with J gene TRBJ1-6, with D possibly matching TRBD1 (5 bases). V lost 4 bases to trimming and J lost 7 bases, with 11 bases between them. Germline V lookup: CDR1 GTSNPN, CDR2 SVGIG (reference sequence). This CDR3 has 13 amino acids. The CDR3 spells CAWKTGLNSPLHF. The CDR3 coding sequence is TGTGCCTGGAAAACAGGCTTGAATTCACCCCTCCACTTT.

This clonotype has at least ten counts. The V call is TRBV2, the J call TRBJ1-5, with 11 bases fitting TRBD1. Trimming removed 7 bases from V and 5 bases from J; junction bases left unmatched: 4. The CDR3 totals 14 residues. The germline V gene has CDR1 SNHLY and CDR2 FYNNEI. The DNA for the CDR3 is TGTGCCAGCATCCTGGGACAGGGGGATCAGCCCCAGCATTTT. This gives the protein CASILGQGDQPQHF. Full variable domain (missing parts from reference TRBV2 and TRBJ1-5): EPEVTQTPSHQVTQMGQEVILRCVPISNHLYFYWYRQILGQKVEFLVSFYNNEISEKSEIFDDQFSVERPDGSNFTLKIRSTKLEDSAMYFCASILGQGDQPQHFGDGTRLSIL.